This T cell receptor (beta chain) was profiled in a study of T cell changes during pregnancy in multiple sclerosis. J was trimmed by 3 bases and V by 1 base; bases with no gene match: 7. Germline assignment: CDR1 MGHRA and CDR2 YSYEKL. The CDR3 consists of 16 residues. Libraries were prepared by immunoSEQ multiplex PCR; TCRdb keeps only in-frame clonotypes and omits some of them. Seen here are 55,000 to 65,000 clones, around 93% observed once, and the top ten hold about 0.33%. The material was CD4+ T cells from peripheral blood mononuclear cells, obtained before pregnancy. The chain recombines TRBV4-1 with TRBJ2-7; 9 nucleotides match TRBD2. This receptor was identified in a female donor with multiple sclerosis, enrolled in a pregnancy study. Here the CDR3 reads CASSQVASGTLYEQYF. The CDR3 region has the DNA TGCGCCAGCAGCCAAGTTGCTAGCGGGACTCTCTACGAGCAGTACTTC.